The 29 T cell receptor beta chains given below trace back to one sample, sequenced in a study of identical twins. In TCRdb, the 5' RACE reads were re-called with MiXCR into one record per CDR3 protein. Altogether some 240,000 distinct CDR3 sequences are present, about 8.5% being singletons, with the ten largest covering 2.5% to 3.5%. The data also belong to a second study, concerning yellow fever vaccine responses in identical twins.

The specimen sequenced was CD8+ T cells sorted from blood. The receptor source for this set is a woman aged 18-30 years in good health.

This clonotype was counted a few times. This chain joins TRBV3-1 and TRBJ1-4; no clear D gene. Per the germline V gene, CDR1 is LGHDT and CDR2 is YNNKEL (reference sequence). V was cut by 4 bases and J by 4 bases, with 13 bases left in between. The CDR3 loop spans 15 amino acids. In nucleotides, the CDR3 is TGTGCCAGCAGCCCCGGTGAGGCAATTAATGAAAAACTGTTTTTT. Residues: CASSPGEAINEKLFF.

This clonotype was recorded many times. The rearrangement links TRBV5-6 to TRBJ1-5; D is undetermined. Germline CDR1 is SGHDT and CDR2 is YYEEEE. The CDR3 runs to 15 residues. V dropped 0 bases and J dropped 0 bases, with 7 bases sitting between them. CDR3 region: CASSLVTSSNQPQHF. The CDR3 DNA reads as TGTGCCAGCAGCTTGGTTACGTCTAGCAATCAGCCCCAGCATTTT. The variable domain in full, completed from reference TRBV5-6 and TRBJ1-5, reads DAGVTQSPTHLIKTRGQQVTLRCSPKSGHDTVSWYQQALGQGPQFIFQYYEEEERQRGNFPDRFSGHQFPNYSSELNVNALLLGDSALYLCASSLVTSSNQPQHFGDGTRLSIL.

This clonotype was counted between two and nine times. The rearrangement uses TRBV10-1 and TRBJ2-1; 12 bases match TRBD2. V trimming: 2 bases; J trimming: 9 bases; junction bases outside the gene matches: 5. Germline assignment: CDR1 WNHNN and CDR2 SYGVQD (reference sequence). This CDR3 is built from 15 residues. The CDR3 region is CASSEATSGSPEQFF. The CDR3 DNA reads as TGCGCCAGCAGTGAGGCGACTAGCGGGAGTCCTGAGCAGTTCTTC.

This clonotype appeared a few times. The CDR3 protein is CAISMDRDNQPQHF. The CDR3, as DNA: TGTGCCATCAGTATGGACAGGGACAATCAGCCCCAGCATTTT. J is TRBJ1-5 and V is TRBV10-3; TRBD1 agrees at 8 bases. The CDR3 extends over 14 amino acids. V was clipped by 5 bases and J by 3 bases; unmatched bases: 3. Germline loops: CDR1 ENHRY, CDR2 SYGVKD.

In its sample, this clonotype was seen a few times. V and J are TRBV7-9 and TRBJ2-1, with TRBD2 matching 10 bases. This CDR3 spans 15 amino acids. Germline V lookup: CDR1 SEHNR, CDR2 FQNEAQ (reference sequence). With V trimmed by 5 bases and J by 2 bases, 3 bases remained unmatched. The CDR3 DNA reads as TGTGCCAGCAGCCGACTAGCGGGCACCTACAATGAGCAGTTCTTC. Protein: CASSRLAGTYNEQFF.

There are a few counts of this clonotype. This sequence joins TRBV15 and TRBJ2-7, with 7 bases aligning to TRBD2. The CDR3 loop spans 15 amino acids. After removal of 3 bases from V and 6 bases from J, the junction contained 11 bases not matched to a gene. CDR1 and CDR2 (germline): LNHNV, YYDKDF (reference sequence). CDR3 residues: CATSSREGGSLEQYF. Written as DNA, the CDR3 is TGTGCCACCAGCAGCAGGGAGGGCGGGAGTCTCGAGCAGTACTTC.

This clonotype has more than one count but fewer than ten. The rearrangement links TRBV6-2 or TRBV6-3 to TRBJ2-1; TRBD1 is a possible D gene (5 bases). The V and J ends lost 5 bases and 3 bases respectively, with 14 bases between them. Germline V gene sequence: CDR1 MNHEY, CDR2 SVGEGT. The CDR3 runs 15 residues. The CDR3 DNA is TGTGCCAGCAGTCCCTCAAGGGGTGTCTACAATGAGCAGTTCTTC. Translating it yields CASSPSRGVYNEQFF.

The rearrangement links TRBV5-1 to TRBJ1-1; D not resolved. The CDR3 has 16 amino acids. V was trimmed by 3 bases and J by 3 bases, leaving 18 bases between them. In germline, CDR1 is SGHRS, CDR2 YFSETQ. The CDR3 protein is CASSSLLGGVDTEAFF. CDR3 nucleotide sequence: TGCGCCAGCAGCTCCCTTCTCGGTGGGGTTGACACTGAAGCTTTCTTT.

The gene calls are TRBV6-1 and TRBJ1-1; the D is unclear. The V end lost 6 bases, the J end lost 7 bases, and 15 bases lay between the germline ends. CDR1 MNHNS and CDR2 SASEGT come from the germline V gene. The CDR3 sequence is 13 residues long. The CDR3 loop reads CASSEVGQGEAFF. The CDR3 region has the DNA TGTGCCAGCAGCGAGGTGGGTCAAGGTGAAGCTTTCTTT.

This clonotype was seen at least ten times. The chain is built from TRBV29-1 and TRBJ2-2; no firm D call. Trimming shortened V by 6 bases and J by 1 base, and 9 bases separated the two germline ends. CDR3 length: 13 amino acids. The V gene's germline CDR1 is SQVTM and CDR2 ANQGSEA. CDR3 protein: CSVLFGNTGELFF. The CDR3 DNA reads TGCAGCGTACTTTTCGGGAACACCGGGGAGCTGTTTTTT.

The J gene is TRBJ2-7, the V gene TRBV7-9; D unclear. V lost 6 bases and J 2 bases, leaving 17 bases between the germline ends. CDR3 length: 15 amino acids. Germline V gives CDR1 SEHNR, CDR2 FQNEAQ (reference sequence). DNA for the CDR3: TGTGCCAGCAGACCCGGGCCACCAGCAACCTACGAGCAGTACTTC. Amino acid sequence: CASRPGPPATYEQYF.

There are a few counts of this clonotype. This chain connects TRBV12-3 or TRBV12-4 to TRBJ2-7; D is uncertain. Deletions cut 5 bases from V and 5 bases from J, with 10 bases between. The CDR3 extends over 12 amino acids. The CDR3 DNA sequence: TGTGCCAGCAGTCTCTACTACCACGAGCAGTACTTC. Translated, it gives CASSLYYHEQYF.

This clonotype has a handful of counts. The chain carries TRBV7-3 and TRBJ2-3; D tentatively reads TRBD1 or TRBD2 (5 bases each). This CDR3 has 14 residues. Looked up from germline, CDR1 is SGHTA and CDR2 is FQGTGA. Trimming took off 2 bases at V and 6 bases at J, with 12 bases between the two ends. The CDR3 region has the DNA TGTGCCAGCAGCTTAGCCTGGGACGACGATACGCAGTATTTT. Protein: CASSLAWDDDTQYF.

The table lists this clonotype with many counts. The chain is built from TRBV29-1 and TRBJ2-7; 7 bases are a match to TRBD2. This CDR3 has 13 amino acids. J gave up 0 bases and V 7 bases, and 6 bases lay outside the gene matches. CDR1 is SQVTM, CDR2 ANQGSEA, per germline. The CDR3 sequence is CSGGGSDSYEQYF. CDR3 nucleotides: TGCAGCGGAGGCGGGAGTGACTCCTACGAGCAGTACTTC.

This clonotype was recorded many times. The chain is built from TRBV12-3 or TRBV12-4 and TRBJ2-7, with D perhaps matching TRBD1 (6 bases). V was clipped by 5 bases and J by 3 bases, with 11 bases between them. The CDR3 extends over 13 amino acids. The CDR3 sequence is CASSQGTSYEQYF. The DNA for the CDR3 is TGTGCCAGCAGTCAAGGGACAAGCTACGAGCAGTACTTC.

This clonotype appeared a few times. This chain links TRBV12-3 or TRBV12-4 with TRBJ2-5, with a possible D match to TRBD1 (7 bases). V was pared by 5 bases and J by 3 bases, with 13 bases between. The length of the CDR3 is 14 residues. Here the CDR3 reads CASSDQGGKETQYF. As DNA, the CDR3 is TGTGCCAGCAGTGATCAGGGGGGAAAAGAGACCCAGTACTTC.

The rearrangement uses TRBV4-1 and TRBJ2-7, with D possibly TRBD1 on 5 matching bases. The CDR3 sequence is 16 residues long. CDR1 and CDR2 (germline): MGHRA, YSYEKL. V was cut by 0 bases and J by 2 bases, with 14 bases left in between. CDR3 nucleotide sequence: TGCGCCAGCAGCCAAGATCTGTCAGGGTGGGCCTACGAGCAGTACTTC. Translated, it gives CASSQDLSGWAYEQYF.

V gene TRBV29-1 combines with J gene TRBJ2-2, with 7 bases identical to TRBD1. Germline V gene data show CDR1 as SQVTM and CDR2 as ANQGSEA. The CDR3 totals 15 residues. The trim removed 6 bases at V and 5 bases at J, leaving 12 bases unmatched. The CDR3 loop is CSVANRGLVTGELFF. In DNA form, the CDR3 reads TGCAGCGTCGCCAACAGGGGATTGGTGACCGGGGAGCTGTTTTTT.

This clonotype was observed a few times. The chain recombines TRBV7-9 with TRBJ2-5, with TRBD2 matching over 12 bases. The CDR3 consists of 16 residues. The junction had 2 bases not matched to a gene; V was cut back by 1 base and J by 2 bases. Looked up from germline, CDR1 is SEHNR and CDR2 is FQNEAQ (reference sequence). CDR3 in amino acids: CASSLVTSGGQETQYF. CDR3 in DNA: TGTGCCAGCAGCTTAGTAACTAGCGGGGGGCAAGAGACCCAGTACTTC.

This clonotype was observed a few times. Here the CDR3 reads CASSWLDGHEQYF. DNA for the CDR3: TGTGCCAGCAGCTGGTTGGATGGCCACGAGCAGTACTTC. V usage is TRBV7-9 and J usage is TRBJ2-7; D remains unclear. Germline values: CDR1 SEHNR, CDR2 FQNEAQ (reference sequence). The germline V and J ends were trimmed by 4 bases and 5 bases, with 12 bases remaining between them. The CDR3 loop spans 13 amino acids.

In its sample, this clonotype was seen a few times. J is TRBJ2-3 and V is TRBV10-2, with 14 bases that match TRBD2. Germline trimming cut 2 bases from V and 9 bases from J; bases unmatched to any gene: 4. Looked up from germline, CDR1 is WSHSY and CDR2 is SAAADI. The CDR3 extends over 15 amino acids. The CDR3 region has the DNA TGCGCCAGCAGTGAGACCTGGACTAGCGGGGGGACGCAGTATTTT. It translates to CASSETWTSGGTQYF.

This chain links TRBV6-2 or TRBV6-3 with TRBJ1-5, with 7 nucleotides matching TRBD1. The length of the CDR3 is 14 residues. V trimming: 4 bases; J trimming: 4 bases; junction bases outside the gene matches: 4. CDR1 MNHEY and CDR2 SVGEGT come from the germline V gene. The CDR3 here is CASSSTGVNQPQHF. For the CDR3, the DNA is TGTGCCAGCAGTTCTACAGGGGTTAATCAGCCCCAGCATTTT.

V gene TRBV24-1 combines with J gene TRBJ2-7; TRBD1 matches 9 bases. Germline CDR1 is KGHDR and CDR2 is SFDVKD. The length of the CDR3 is 13 residues. With 9 bases clipped from V and 8 bases from J, the junction kept 10 bases outside the gene matches. As DNA, the CDR3 is TGTGCCACCCGTGGGACAGGGTCGATCAAGCAGTACTTC. As protein: CATRGTGSIKQYF.

This clonotype has at least ten counts. The chain combines TRBV29-1 with TRBJ1-3, with D possibly TRBD1 on 5 matching bases. Germline CDR1 reads SQVTM; CDR2 reads ANQGSEA. V was cut by 3 bases and J by 0 bases, with 15 bases left in between. CDR3 length equals 16 residues. The CDR3 loop reads CSVDLAGGSSGNTIYF. CDR3 coding DNA: TGCAGCGTTGACCTCGCGGGGGGAAGCTCTGGAAACACCATATATTTT.

V is TRBV7-9 and J is TRBJ1-1; D possibly corresponds to TRBD1 (5 bases). Germline V gene lookup returns CDR1 SEHNR and CDR2 FQNEAQ (reference sequence). Trimming took 6 bases from V and 0 from J, leaving 11 bases between them. The CDR3 consists of 14 residues. The CDR3 nucleotides read TGTGCCAGCAGTTGGGACGGATTGAACACTGAAGCTTTCTTT. Residues: CASSWDGLNTEAFF.

The chain carries TRBV4-3 and TRBJ2-7, with D unresolved. The CDR3 extends over 14 amino acids. CDR1 LGHNA and CDR2 YSLEER come from the germline V gene. The V end was cut by 0 bases, the J end by 2 bases, with 8 bases between. In DNA, the CDR3 is TGCGCCAGCAGCCAAGACATGGCCGCCTACGAGCAGTACTTC. Its protein product is CASSQDMAAYEQYF.

This clonotype was counted only a few times. V usage is TRBV3-1 and J usage is TRBJ2-1; D uncertain. This CDR3 contains 15 residues. Germline CDR1 LGHDT, CDR2 YNNKEL (reference sequence). The V gene lost 3 bases and the J gene lost 0 bases, with 9 bases spanning the gap. The CDR3 reads CASSHYEDSYNEQFF. Written as DNA, the CDR3 is TGTGCCAGCAGCCACTATGAGGACTCCTACAATGAGCAGTTCTTC.

The rearrangement uses TRBV7-9 and TRBJ2-7; possible D gene TRBD1, 6 bases. Germline CDR1 is SEHNR and CDR2 is FQNEAQ (reference sequence). This CDR3 is built from 16 residues. Trimming stripped 0 bases from V and 1 base from J, with 13 bases between. CDR3 nucleotide sequence: TGTGCCAGCAGCTTAGCTCCCGGGGACAAGTCCTACGAGCAGTACTTC. Translating gives CASSLAPGDKSYEQYF.

This clonotype came up a few times. The rearrangement joins TRBV5-1 to TRBJ2-5, with TRBD1 identical over 8 bases. Germline lookup yields CDR1 SGHRS and CDR2 YFSETQ. Unmatched junction bases numbered 4, after V lost 2 bases and J lost 1 base. This CDR3 comprises 15 residues. CDR3 protein: CASSFNQGAQETQYF. The CDR3 coding sequence is TGCGCCAGCAGCTTTAACCAGGGGGCCCAAGAGACCCAGTACTTC.